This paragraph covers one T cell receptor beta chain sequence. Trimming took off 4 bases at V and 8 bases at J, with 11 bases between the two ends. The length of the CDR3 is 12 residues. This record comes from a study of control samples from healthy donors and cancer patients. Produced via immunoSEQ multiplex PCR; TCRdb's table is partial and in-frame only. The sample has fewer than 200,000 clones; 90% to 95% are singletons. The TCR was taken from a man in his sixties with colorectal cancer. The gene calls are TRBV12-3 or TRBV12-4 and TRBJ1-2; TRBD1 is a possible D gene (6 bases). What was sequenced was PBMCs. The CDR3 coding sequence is TGTGCCAGCAGTTCACAGGGTGAGGGCTACACCTTC. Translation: CASSSQGEGYTF.